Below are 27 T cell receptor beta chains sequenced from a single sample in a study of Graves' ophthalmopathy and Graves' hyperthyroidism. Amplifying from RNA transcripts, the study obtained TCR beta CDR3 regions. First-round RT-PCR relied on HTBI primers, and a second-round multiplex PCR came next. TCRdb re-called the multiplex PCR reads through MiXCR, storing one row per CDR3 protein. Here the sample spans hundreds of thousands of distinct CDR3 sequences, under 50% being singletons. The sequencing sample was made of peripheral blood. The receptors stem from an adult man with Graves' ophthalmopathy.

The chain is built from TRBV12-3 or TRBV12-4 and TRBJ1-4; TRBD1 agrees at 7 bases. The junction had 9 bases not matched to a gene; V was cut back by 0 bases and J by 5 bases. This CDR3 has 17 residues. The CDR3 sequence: CASSLAQGSLKNEKLFF. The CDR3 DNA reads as TGTGCCAGCAGTTTAGCACAGGGGAGCTTGAAAAATGAAAAACTGTTTTTT.

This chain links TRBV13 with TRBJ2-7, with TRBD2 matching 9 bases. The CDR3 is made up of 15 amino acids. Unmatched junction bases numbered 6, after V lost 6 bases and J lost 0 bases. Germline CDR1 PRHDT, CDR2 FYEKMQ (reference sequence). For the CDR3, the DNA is TGTGCCAGCAGTCCCCTAGCGGGGATCTCCTACGAGCAGTACTTC. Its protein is CASSPLAGISYEQYF.

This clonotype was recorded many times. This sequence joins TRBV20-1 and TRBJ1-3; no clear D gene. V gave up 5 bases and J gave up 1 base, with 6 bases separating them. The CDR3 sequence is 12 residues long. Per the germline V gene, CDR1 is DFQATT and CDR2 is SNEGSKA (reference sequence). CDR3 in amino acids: CSARGSGNTIYF. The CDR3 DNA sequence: TGCAGTGCTCGGGGATCTGGAAACACCATATATTTT.

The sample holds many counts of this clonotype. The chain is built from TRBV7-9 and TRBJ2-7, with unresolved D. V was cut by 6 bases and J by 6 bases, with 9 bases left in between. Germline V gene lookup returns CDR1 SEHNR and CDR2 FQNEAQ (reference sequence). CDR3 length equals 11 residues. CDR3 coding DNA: TGTGCCAGCAGTTCTATAAGCGAGCAGTACTTC. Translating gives CASSSISEQYF.

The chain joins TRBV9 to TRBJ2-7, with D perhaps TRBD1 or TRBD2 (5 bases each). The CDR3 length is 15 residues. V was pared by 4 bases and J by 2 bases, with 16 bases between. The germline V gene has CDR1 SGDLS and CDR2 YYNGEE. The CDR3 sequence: CASSRPGRSPYEQYF. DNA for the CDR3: TGTGCCAGCAGCCGACCGGGACGGTCCCCCTACGAGCAGTACTTC.

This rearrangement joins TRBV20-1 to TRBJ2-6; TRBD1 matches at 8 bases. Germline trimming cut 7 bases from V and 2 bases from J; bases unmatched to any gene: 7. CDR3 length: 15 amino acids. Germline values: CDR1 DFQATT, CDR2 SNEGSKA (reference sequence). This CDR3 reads CSVRQGMAGANVLTF. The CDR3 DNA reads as TGCAGTGTCCGACAGGGGATGGCTGGGGCCAACGTCCTGACTTTC.

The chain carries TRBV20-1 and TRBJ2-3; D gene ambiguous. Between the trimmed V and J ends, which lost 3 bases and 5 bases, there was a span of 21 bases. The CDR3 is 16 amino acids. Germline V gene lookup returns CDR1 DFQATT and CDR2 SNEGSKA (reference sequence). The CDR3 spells CSASGHYSYGQDTQYF. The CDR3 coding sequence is TGCAGTGCTAGTGGGCATTATAGCTACGGTCAAGATACGCAGTATTTT.

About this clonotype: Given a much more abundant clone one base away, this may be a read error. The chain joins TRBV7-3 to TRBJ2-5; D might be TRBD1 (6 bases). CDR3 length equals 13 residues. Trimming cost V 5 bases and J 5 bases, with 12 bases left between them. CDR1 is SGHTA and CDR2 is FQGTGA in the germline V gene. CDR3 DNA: TGTGCCAGCAGCGCACAGGGTTGGGAGACCCAGTACTTC. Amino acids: CASSAQGWETQYF.

CDR3 sequence (DNA): TGTGCCAGTAGAGGGGACAGGGGGCAGAATCAGCCCCAGCATTTT. This sequence encodes CASRGDRGQNQPQHF. V and J are TRBV19 and TRBJ1-5, with 12 bases that match TRBD1. The trim removed 6 bases at V and 4 bases at J, leaving 4 bases unmatched. Germline V gives CDR1 LNHDA, CDR2 SQIVND (reference sequence). The CDR3 contains 15 residues.

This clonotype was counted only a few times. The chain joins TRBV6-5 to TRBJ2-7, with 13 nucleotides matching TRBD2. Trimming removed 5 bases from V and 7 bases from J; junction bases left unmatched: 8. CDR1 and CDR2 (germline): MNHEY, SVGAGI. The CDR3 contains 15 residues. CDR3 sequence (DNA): TGTGCCAGCAGTGAAAGACTAGCGGGAGGATTTGAGCAGTACTTC. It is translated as CASSERLAGGFEQYF.

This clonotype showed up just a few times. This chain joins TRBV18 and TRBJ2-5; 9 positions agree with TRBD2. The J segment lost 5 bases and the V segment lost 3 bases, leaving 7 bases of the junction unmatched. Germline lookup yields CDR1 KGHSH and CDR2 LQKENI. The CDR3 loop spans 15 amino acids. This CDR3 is CASSPLAGVGETQYF. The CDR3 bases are TGTGCCAGCTCACCTTTAGCGGGAGTAGGTGAGACCCAGTACTTC. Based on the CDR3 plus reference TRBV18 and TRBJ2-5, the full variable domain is NAGVMQNPRHLVRRRGQEARLRCSPMKGHSHVYWYRQLPEEGLKFMVYLQKENIIDESGMPKERFSAEFPKEGPSILRIQQVVRGDSAAYFCASSPLAGVGETQYFGPGTRLLVL.

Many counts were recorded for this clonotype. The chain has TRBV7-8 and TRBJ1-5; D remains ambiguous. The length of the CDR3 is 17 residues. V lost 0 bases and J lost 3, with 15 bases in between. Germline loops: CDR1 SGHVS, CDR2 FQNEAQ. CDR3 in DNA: TGTGCCAGCAGCTTAGCTCATCACAGACCTCTCAATCAGCCCCAGCATTTT. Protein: CASSLAHHRPLNQPQHF.

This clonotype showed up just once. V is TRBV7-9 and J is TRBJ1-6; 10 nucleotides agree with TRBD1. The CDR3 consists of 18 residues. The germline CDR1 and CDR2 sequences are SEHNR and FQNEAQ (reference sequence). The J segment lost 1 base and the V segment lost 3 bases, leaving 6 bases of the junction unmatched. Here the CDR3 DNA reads TGTGCCAGCAGCTTTCCGGGACAGGGGTATTCCTATAATTCACCCCTCCACTTT. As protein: CASSFPGQGYSYNSPLHF.

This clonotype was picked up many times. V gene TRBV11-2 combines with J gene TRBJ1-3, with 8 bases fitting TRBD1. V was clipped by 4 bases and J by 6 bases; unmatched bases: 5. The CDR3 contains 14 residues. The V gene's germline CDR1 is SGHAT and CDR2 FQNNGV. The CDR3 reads CASSSGQGPNTIYF. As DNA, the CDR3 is TGTGCCAGCAGCTCAGGACAGGGCCCAAACACCATATATTTT.

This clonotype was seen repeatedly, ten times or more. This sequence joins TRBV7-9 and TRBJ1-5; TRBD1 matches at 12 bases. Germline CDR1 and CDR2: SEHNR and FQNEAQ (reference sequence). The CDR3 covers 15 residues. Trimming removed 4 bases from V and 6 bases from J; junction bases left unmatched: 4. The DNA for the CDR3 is TGTGCCAGCAGCTCGGGACAGGGGGCCGGTCAGCCCCAGCATTTT. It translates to CASSSGQGAGQPQHF.

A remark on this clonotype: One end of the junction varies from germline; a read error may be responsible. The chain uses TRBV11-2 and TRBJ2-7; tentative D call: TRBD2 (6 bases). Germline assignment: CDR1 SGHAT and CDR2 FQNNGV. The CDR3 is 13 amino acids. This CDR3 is CASGGTWDREQCF. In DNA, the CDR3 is TGTGCCAGCGGGGGGACGTGGGATCGCGAGCAGTGCTTC.

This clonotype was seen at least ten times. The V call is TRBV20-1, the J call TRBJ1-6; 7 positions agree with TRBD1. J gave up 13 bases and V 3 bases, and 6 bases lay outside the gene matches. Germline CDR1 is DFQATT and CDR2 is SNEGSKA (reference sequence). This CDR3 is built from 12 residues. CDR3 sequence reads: CSASSRGYPLHF. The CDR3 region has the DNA TGCAGTGCTAGTTCCAGGGGGTACCCCCTCCACTTT.

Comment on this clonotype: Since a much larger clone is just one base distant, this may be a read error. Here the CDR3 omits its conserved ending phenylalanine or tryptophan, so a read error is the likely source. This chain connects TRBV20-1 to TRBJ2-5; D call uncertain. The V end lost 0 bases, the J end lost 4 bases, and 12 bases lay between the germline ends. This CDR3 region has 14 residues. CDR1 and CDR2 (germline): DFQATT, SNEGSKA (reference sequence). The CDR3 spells CSARDPASAETQYV. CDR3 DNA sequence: TGCAGTGCTAGAGATCCCGCTAGTGCAGAGACCCAGTACGTC.

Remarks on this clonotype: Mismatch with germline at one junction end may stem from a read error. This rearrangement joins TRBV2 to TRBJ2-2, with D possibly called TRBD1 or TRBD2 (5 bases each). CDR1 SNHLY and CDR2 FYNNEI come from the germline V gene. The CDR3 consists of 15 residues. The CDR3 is CASSHVRGPTGELFF. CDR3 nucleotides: TGCGCCAGCAGCCACGTGAGGGGCCCCACCGGGGAGCTGTTTTTT.

The CDR3 nucleotides are TGTGCCAGTAGCAACTCACCCGGGTATAGCAATCAGCCCCAGCATTTT. Residues: CASSNSPGYSNQPQHF. The rearrangement links TRBV19 to TRBJ1-5; the D is unclear. This CDR3 has 16 residues. The V gene's germline CDR1 is LNHDA and CDR2 SQIVND (reference sequence). Trimming shortened V by 6 bases and J by 0 bases, and 15 bases separated the two germline ends.

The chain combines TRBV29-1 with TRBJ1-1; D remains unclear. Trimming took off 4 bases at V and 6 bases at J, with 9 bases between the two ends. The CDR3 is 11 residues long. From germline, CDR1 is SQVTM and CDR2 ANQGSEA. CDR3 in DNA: TGCAGCGTTGTAACCGTACCTGAAGCTTTCTTT. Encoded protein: CSVVTVPEAFF.

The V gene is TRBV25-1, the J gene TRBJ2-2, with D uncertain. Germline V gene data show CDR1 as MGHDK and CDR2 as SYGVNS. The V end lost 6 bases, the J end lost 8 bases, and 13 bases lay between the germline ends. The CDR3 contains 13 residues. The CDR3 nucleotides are TGTGCCAGCAGCGTAGCCGGGTTTGGGGAGCTGTTTTTT. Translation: CASSVAGFGELFF.

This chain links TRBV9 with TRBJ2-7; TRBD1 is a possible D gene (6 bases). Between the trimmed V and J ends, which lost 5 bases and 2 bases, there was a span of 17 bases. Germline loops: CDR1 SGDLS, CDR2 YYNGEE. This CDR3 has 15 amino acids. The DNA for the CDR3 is TGTGCCAGCAGTTTAGACGGGACACCGACCTACGAGCAGTACTTC. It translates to CASSLDGTPTYEQYF.

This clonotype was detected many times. In nucleotides, the CDR3 is TGTGCCAGGGGACTTCTAAGCGCTGAAGCTTTCTTT. Translating gives CARGLLSAEAFF. This chain connects TRBV12-3 or TRBV12-4 to TRBJ1-1, with a weak D call TRBD1 (5 bases). There are 12 residues in the CDR3. V gave up 9 bases and J gave up 6 bases, with 14 bases separating them.

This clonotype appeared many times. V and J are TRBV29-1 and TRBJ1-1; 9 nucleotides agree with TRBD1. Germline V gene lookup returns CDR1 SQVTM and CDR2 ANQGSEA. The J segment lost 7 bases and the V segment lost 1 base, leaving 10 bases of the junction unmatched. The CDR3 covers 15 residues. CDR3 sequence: CSVEVGGQGRDEAFF. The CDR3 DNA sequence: TGCAGCGTTGAAGTCGGCGGACAGGGGAGGGATGAAGCTTTCTTT.

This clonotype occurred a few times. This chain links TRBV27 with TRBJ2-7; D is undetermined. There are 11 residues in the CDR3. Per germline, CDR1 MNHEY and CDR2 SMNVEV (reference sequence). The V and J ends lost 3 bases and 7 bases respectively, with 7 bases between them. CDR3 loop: CASSFGEEQYF. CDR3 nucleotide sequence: TGTGCCAGCAGTTTCGGCGAAGAGCAGTACTTC.

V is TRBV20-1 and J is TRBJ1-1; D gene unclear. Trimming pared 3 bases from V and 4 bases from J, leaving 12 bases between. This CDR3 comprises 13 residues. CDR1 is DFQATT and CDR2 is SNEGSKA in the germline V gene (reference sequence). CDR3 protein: CSASLPMGTEAFF. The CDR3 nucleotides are TGCAGTGCTAGTTTGCCGATGGGCACTGAAGCTTTCTTT.